What follows are 9 T cell receptor beta chains derived from one specimen sequenced in a study of T cells expressing NK-cell markers. From the 5' RACE reads, TCRdb lists one entry per CDR3 protein and no DNA. The sample has about 150,000 distinct CDR3 sequences, and its top ten clones hold around 37%. Sequences were obtained from blood T cells: a sorted CD56 or NKG2C T cell subset, CD4+ or CD8+ T cells, or bulk PBMC T cells (not recorded which). All receptors come from a woman between 50 and 59 years old in good health.

The chain joins TRBV7-2 to TRBJ2-2; the TCRdb call, TRBD2, lacks DNA for checking. The length of the CDR3 is 16 residues. The V gene's germline CDR1 is SGHTA and CDR2 FQGNSA. CDR3 sequence: CASSLQPAGYTGELFF. The whole variable domain, remainder taken from reference TRBV7-2 and TRBJ2-2, is GAGVSQSPSNKVTEKGKDVELRCDPISGHTALYWYRQSLGQGLEFLIYFQGNSAPDKSGLPSDRFSAERTGGSVSTLTIQRTQQEDSAVYLCASSLQPAGYTGELFFGEGSRLTVL.

CDR3 loop: CSARDGGYPYEQYF. This chain joins TRBV20-1 and TRBJ2-7; TCRdb's D call, TRBD1, is unchecked because there is no DNA. Germline assignment: CDR1 DFQATT and CDR2 SNEGSKA (reference sequence). The CDR3 spans 14 residues.

The gene calls are TRBV13 and TRBJ2-3. Germline CDR1 reads PRHDT; CDR2 reads FYEKMQ (reference sequence). The CDR3 is made up of 16 amino acids. Here the CDR3 reads CASSARTSVSTDTQYF.

This chain joins TRBV24-1 and TRBJ2-1; TCRdb outputs TRBD1, but without DNA this stays unchecked. The germline CDR1 and CDR2 sequences are KGHDR and SFDVKD. This CDR3 contains 15 residues. The CDR3 protein is CATSNRRPGYNEQFF.

The rearrangement links TRBV6-1 to TRBJ2-3; no DNA is available, so the TRBD1 call from TCRdb remains unchecked. CDR1 is MNHNS and CDR2 is SASEGT in the germline V gene. CDR3 length: 17 residues. The CDR3 protein is CASSEYSWDRNADTQYF.

The chain combines TRBV24-1 with TRBJ2-7; the D gene TCRdb calls, TRBD1, cannot be checked with no DNA. Germline CDR1 is KGHDR and CDR2 is SFDVKD. The CDR3 sequence is 14 residues long. The CDR3 sequence is CATSDFGAAGEQYF.

The chain joins TRBV2 to TRBJ2-3; as DNA is missing, the TRBD1 call by TCRdb cannot be tested. The CDR3 covers 14 residues. The germline gives CDR1 SNHLY, CDR2 FYNNEI. The CDR3 reads CASSPGTSIDTQYF.

The chain employs TRBV27 and TRBJ2-1. The CDR3 length is 15 residues. The germline V gene has CDR1 MNHEY and CDR2 SMNVEV (reference sequence). The chain's CDR3 is CASSLGGRAFYEQFF.

The chain has TRBV7-9 and TRBJ2-1; TCRdb gives TRBD1 as the D gene, but with no DNA this cannot be confirmed. The CDR3 contains 18 residues. Germline V lookup: CDR1 SEHNR, CDR2 FQNEAQ (reference sequence). The CDR3 protein is CASSSAGTPGERHNEQFF. Looking up the rest from reference TRBV7-9 and TRBJ2-1 gives the full variable domain: DTGVSQNPRHKITKRGQNVTFRCDPISEHNRLYWYRQTLGQGPEFLTYFQNEAQLEKSRLLSDRFSAERPKGSFSTLEIQRTEQGDSAMYLCASSSAGTPGERHNEQFFGPGTRLTVL.